This T cell receptor (beta chain) was recorded in a study of T cell responses to AZD1222 COVID-19 vaccine (dated by TCRdb to the early 2020s). Broadly, across the study: TCR sequencing was performed for about 250 trial participants, of whom around 210 were given two doses of AZD1222 and some 26 were given two doses of MenACWY control vaccine. Trial participants were enrolled by age into 18-55, 56-69 and 70-plus year subgroups, with 148, 28 and 57 TCR-sequenced participants respectively.

As to this clone: There is no known antigen for this receptor. One base away there is no much larger clone; base qualities are not given.

The sample's time point label is to be understood as: baseline before first vaccination. The treatment or condition label for this specimen denotes: meningococcal conjugate vaccine given as trial control. Vaccinee samples were obtained from the UK trials COV001 and COV002, which included a single-blind randomized controlled phase 2/3 trial of AZD1222 (ChAdOx1 nCoV-19) in healthy adults. For TCRbeta chain sequencing, PBMC samples from trial participants were taken at day 0 and at day 28 after the second dose. The CDR3 regions of human TCRbeta chains were analyzed by immunosequencing. From the authors' description of their analysis: TCRs in the repertoires were compared against a reference library of SARS-CoV-2-specific TCRs that had been generated with the MIRA antigen-specificity platform. Breadth was defined as the fraction of unique TCRs that were SARS-CoV-2-associated, and depth was defined as the fraction of total T cells that were SARS-CoV-2-associated. Using the MIRA data, each spike-specific TCR was mapped to the spike region that the TCR reacts to and placed in a CD4 or CD8 class. Log10-transformed breadth and depth values were compared by one-way ANOVA with Sidak's multiple comparisons tests. TCRdb obtained this table from immuneACCESS and retained in-frame rearrangements with V and J assigned. These tables miss some clones; where compared with another copy, unresolved V genes account for less than half of the shortfall, and the remainder is unexplained. V and J calls and clone size are given by that table; D and trimming were obtained from the DNA. This sample is represented by approximately 120,000 clones; approximately 88% of them were singletons. The ten biggest clones cover 10% to 15% of the sample.

Points the paper makes about the study in general: Participants were mostly white British and included more females than males, and it was suggested by the authors that clonal diversity may have been underestimated. A significant rise in spike-specific TCR breadth and depth was observed after two AZD1222 doses relative to day 0 and relative to MenACWY recipients. Because no day 14 peak-response samples were available, repertoires were characterized only after the peak T cell response. Reportedly, close to half of the unique spike-specific TCRs recognized epitopes lying outside the regions that are mutated in the B.1.351 and B.1.1.7 variants. In the small 56-69-year group, the increase in depth fell short of significance, most likely because of low power. The vaccine-associated CD4 TCRs covered the entire spike protein, and the dominant responses fell in regions 160-218 and 743-854. Conclusions about previously exposed vaccinees are limited, since just five to seven AZD1222 recipients were seropositive for SARS-CoV-2 at baseline.

V is cut back by 2 bases and J by 5 bases, with 12 bases in the junction unmatched. CDR1 and CDR2, looked up from the germline V gene (reference sequence), are LGHDT and YNNKEL. The CDR3 sequence holds 17 residues, the cysteine and phenylalanine included. Here the CDR3 DNA is all that survives: 51 bases in frame from base 1. The sequenced sample was peripheral blood, obtained on day 0 of MenACWY control vaccination. The chain is assembled from TRBV3-1 (or the pseudogene TRBV3-2) and TRBJ2-4, and 7 bases in between align with TRBD1. The TCR was taken from an adult in good health. Here the CDR3 is given as CASSQPNSTGEENIQYF. The DNA sequence reads TGTGCCAGCAGCCAACCCAACTCTACAGGGGAAGAAAACATTCAGTACTTC.